This TCR beta chain is drawn from a study of cytomegalovirus exposure and HLA in healthy donors. This CDR3 spans 11 amino acids. Germline CDR1 SGHRS, CDR2 YFSETQ. The ends were cut back, 3 bases at V and 9 bases at J, with 7 bases in the middle. Both 60 Vbeta primers and 13 Jbeta primers went into the PCR. Per the original data handling: A later analysis counted 70 million to 85 million unique TCR beta chains, some 11 million shared. Libraries were prepared by immunoSEQ multiplex PCR; TCRdb keeps only in-frame clonotypes and omits some of them. D and trimming were read from the DNA, whereas the V and J calls and clone size are those reported in that table. The table shows around 75,000 clones, with roughly 74% occurring only once.

This chain connects TRBV5-1 to TRBJ2-1; D possibly corresponds to TRBD2 (6 bases). This receptor was taken from a man in his forties or fifties in good health and CMV-seronegative. The sample taken for sequencing was PBMCs. CDR3 sequence: CASSSEGEQFF. Here the CDR3 DNA reads TGCGCCAGCAGCTCGGAGGGTGAGCAGTTCTTC.